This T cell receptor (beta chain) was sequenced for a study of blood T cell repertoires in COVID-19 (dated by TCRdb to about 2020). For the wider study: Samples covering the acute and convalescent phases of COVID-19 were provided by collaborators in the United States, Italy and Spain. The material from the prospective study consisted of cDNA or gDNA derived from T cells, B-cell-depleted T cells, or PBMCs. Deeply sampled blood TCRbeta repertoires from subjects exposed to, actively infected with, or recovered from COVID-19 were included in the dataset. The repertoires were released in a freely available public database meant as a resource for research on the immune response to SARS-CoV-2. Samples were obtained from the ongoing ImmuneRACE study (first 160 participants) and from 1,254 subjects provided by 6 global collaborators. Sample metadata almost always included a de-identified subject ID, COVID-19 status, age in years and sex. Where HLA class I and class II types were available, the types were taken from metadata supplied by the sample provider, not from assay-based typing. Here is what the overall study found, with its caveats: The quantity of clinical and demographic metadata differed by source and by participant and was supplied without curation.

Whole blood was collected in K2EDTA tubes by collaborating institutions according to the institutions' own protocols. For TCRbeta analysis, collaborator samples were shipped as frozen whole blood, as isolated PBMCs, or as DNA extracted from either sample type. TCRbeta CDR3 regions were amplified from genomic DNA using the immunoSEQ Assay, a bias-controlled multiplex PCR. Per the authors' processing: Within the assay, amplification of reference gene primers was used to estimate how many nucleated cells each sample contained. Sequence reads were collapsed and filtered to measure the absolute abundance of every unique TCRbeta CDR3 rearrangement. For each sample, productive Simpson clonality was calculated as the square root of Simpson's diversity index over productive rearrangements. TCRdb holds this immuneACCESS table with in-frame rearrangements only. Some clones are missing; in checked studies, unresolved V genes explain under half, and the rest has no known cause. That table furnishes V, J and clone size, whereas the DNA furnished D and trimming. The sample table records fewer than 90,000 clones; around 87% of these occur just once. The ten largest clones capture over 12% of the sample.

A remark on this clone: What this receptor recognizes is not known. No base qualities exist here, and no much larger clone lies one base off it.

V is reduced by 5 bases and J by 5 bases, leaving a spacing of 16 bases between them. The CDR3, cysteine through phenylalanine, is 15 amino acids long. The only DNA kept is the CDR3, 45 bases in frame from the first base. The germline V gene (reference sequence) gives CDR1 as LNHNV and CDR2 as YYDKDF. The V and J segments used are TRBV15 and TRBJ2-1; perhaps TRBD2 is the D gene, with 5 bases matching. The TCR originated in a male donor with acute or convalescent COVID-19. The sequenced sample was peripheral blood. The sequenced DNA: TGTGCCACCAGCTCCGCGGGTACGAGAGACAATGAGCAGTTCTTC. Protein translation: CATSSAGTRDNEQFF. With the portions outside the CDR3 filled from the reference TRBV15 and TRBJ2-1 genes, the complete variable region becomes DAMVIQNPRYQVTQFGKPVTLSCSQTLNHNVMYWYQQKSSQAPKLLFHYYDKDFNNEADTPDNFQSRRPNTSFCFLDIRSPGLGDTAMYLCATSSAGTRDNEQFFGPGTRLTVL.